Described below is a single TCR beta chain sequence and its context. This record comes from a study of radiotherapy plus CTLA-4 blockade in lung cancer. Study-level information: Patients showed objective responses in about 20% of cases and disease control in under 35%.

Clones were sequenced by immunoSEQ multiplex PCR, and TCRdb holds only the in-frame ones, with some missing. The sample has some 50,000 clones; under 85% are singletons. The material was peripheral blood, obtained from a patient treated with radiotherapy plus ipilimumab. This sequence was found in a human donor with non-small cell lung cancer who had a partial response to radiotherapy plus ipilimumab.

The CDR3 DNA is TGCGCCAGCAGCCAGTCGGGACAGGTGAAGACCGGGGAGCTGTTTTTT. It specifies CASSQSGQVKTGELFF. This chain joins TRBV4-3 and TRBJ2-2, with 8 positions matching TRBD1. The CDR3 consists of 16 residues. Trimming at V came to 3 bases and at J to 5 bases, leaving 8 bases not matched to a gene. Germline CDR1 is LGHNA and CDR2 is YSLEER.